This T cell receptor beta chain is drawn from a study of T cells after yellow fever vaccination. Study-level results: Clonotypes appearing in both CD4 and CD8 compartments existed, and their share was small.

Using its own MiXCR run on the 5' RACE reads, TCRdb lists one record per CDR3 protein. Of 300,000 or so distinct CDR3 sequences in the sample, roughly 4.3% were seen once. The sample holds many counts of this clonotype. Its specificity is not known. This clonotype was sampled from a man between 18 and 35 years old who received the YFV17D yellow fever vaccine. This sample comprised PBMCs, obtained 5 days after the yellow fever booster vaccination.

CDR3 sequence: CASCLGQGAGDTQYF. CDR3 nucleotides: TGTGCCAGCTGCCTTGGGCAGGGGGCAGGGGATACGCAGTATTTT. V usage is TRBV7-2 and J usage is TRBJ2-3; 8 bases match TRBD1. The V and J ends lost 8 bases and 6 bases, in that order; junction bases with no gene match: 13. The CDR3 runs 15 residues. The V gene's germline CDR1 is SGHTA and CDR2 FQGNSA.